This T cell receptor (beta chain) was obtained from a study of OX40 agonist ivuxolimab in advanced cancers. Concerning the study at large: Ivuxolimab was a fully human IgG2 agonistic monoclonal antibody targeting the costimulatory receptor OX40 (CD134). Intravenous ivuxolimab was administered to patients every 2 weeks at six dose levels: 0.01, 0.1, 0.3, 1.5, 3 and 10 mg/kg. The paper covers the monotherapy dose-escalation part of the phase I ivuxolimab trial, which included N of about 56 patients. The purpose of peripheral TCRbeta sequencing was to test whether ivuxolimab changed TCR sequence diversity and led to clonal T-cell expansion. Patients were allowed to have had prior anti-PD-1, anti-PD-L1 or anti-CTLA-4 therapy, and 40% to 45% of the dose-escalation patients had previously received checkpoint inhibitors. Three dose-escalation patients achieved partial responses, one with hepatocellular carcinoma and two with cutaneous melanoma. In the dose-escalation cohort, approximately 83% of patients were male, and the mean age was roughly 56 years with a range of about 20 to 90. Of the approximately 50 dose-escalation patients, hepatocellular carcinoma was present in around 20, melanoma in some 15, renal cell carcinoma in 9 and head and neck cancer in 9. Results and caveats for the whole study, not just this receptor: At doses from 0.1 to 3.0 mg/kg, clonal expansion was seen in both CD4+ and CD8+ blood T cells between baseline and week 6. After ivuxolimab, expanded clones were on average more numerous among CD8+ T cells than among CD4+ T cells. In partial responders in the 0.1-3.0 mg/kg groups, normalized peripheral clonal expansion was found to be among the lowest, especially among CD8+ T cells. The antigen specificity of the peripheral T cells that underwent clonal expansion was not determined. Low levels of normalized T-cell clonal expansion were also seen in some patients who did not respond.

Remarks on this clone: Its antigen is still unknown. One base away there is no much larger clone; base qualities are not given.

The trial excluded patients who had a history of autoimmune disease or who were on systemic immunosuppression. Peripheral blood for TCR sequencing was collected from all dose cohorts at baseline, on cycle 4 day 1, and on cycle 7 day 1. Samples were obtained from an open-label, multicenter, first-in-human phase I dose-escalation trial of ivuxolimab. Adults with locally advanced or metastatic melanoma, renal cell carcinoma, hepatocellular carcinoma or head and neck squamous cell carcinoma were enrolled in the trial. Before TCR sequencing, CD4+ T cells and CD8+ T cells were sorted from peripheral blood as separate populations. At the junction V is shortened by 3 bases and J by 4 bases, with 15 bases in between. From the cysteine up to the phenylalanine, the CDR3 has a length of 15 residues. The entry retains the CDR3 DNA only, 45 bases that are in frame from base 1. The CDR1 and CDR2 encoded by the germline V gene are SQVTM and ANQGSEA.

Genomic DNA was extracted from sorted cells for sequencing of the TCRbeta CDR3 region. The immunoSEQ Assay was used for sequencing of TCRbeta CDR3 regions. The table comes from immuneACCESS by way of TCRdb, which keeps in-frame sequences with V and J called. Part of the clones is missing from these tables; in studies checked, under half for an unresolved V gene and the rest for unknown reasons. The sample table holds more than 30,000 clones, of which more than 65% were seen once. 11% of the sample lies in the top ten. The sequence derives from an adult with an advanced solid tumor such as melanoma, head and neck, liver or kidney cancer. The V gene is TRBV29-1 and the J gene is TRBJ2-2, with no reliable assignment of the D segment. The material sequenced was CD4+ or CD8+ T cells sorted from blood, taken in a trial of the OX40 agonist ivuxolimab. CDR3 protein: CSVEIFGSSTGELFF. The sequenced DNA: TGCAGCGTTGAGATTTTTGGAAGCTCCACCGGGGAGCTGTTTTTT.